A single sample gave rise to the 17 T cell receptor beta chains below, sequenced in a study of cytomegalovirus exposure and HLA in healthy donors. 60 Vbeta and 13 Jbeta primers were used in PCR. Using immunoSEQ multiplex PCR, the repertoire was profiled, and TCRdb retains in-frame clones only, with some absent. The sample has about 140,000 clones, around two thirds seen once; the top ten hold approximately 1.7%. Sequencing input: PBMCs. These receptors originate from a male donor in good health and CMV-seronegative.

The chain is built from TRBV7-8 and TRBJ2-5; maybe TRBD1 (5 bases). This CDR3 contains 15 residues. Germline-derived CDR1 and CDR2 are SGHVS and FQNEAQ. With 3 bases removed from V and 5 bases from J, the gap between germline ends came to 16 bases. Written as DNA, the CDR3 is TGTGCCAGCAGCTTCGGGCGACAGTTAGGGGAGACCCAGTACTTC. It is translated as CASSFGRQLGETQYF.

The chain recombines TRBV7-2 with TRBJ2-7; TRBD2 aligns across 12 bases. There are 15 residues in the CDR3. CDR1 and CDR2 (germline): SGHTA, FQGNSA. V was clipped by 3 bases and J by 7 bases; unmatched bases: 7. CDR3 nucleotide sequence: TGTGCCAGCAGCTTTGGCCTAGCGGGGGGGCGGGAGCAGTACTTC. Its protein product is CASSFGLAGGREQYF.

The sample holds a few counts of this clone. The J gene is TRBJ2-5, the V gene TRBV11-2; the D gene is possibly TRBD2 (5 bases). Between the trimmed V and J ends, which lost 8 bases and 4 bases, there was a span of 17 bases. The CDR3 is made up of 14 amino acids. Germline lookup yields CDR1 SGHAT and CDR2 FQNNGV. The CDR3 DNA is TGTGCCAGCGCTAAGAGGGTAGACGGAGAGACCCAGTACTTC. Translation: CASAKRVDGETQYF.

V is TRBV13 and J is TRBJ2-7, with TRBD1 identical over 7 bases. There are 15 residues in the CDR3. Germline values: CDR1 PRHDT, CDR2 FYEKMQ (reference sequence). Unmatched junction bases numbered 8, after V lost 5 bases and J lost 1 base. DNA for the CDR3: TGTGCCAGCAGCCCAGGACAGGCGGCATCCTACGAGCAGTACTTC. Translation gives CASSPGQAASYEQYF.

A few counts support this clone. V gene TRBV7-9 combines with J gene TRBJ1-1, with 7 bases matching TRBD1. Losses at the gene ends were 5 bases for V and 6 bases for J; bases not matched to a gene: 6. The CDR3 sequence is 13 residues long. Germline values: CDR1 SEHNR, CDR2 FQNEAQ (reference sequence). The CDR3 region has the DNA TGTGCCAGCAGCCGACAGGGTATCCCTGAAGCTTTCTTT. Encoded protein: CASSRQGIPEAFF.

The chain recombines TRBV19 with TRBJ2-1, with TRBD2 matching over 8 bases. Trimming removed 5 bases from V and 4 bases from J; junction bases left unmatched: 13. CDR1 and CDR2 from the germline V gene are LNHDA and SQIVND (reference sequence). The CDR3 extends over 17 amino acids. CDR3 residues: CASSPPPPAGVYNEQFF. The CDR3 coding sequence is TGTGCCAGTAGTCCCCCACCCCCAGCGGGGGTATACAATGAGCAGTTCTTC.

DNA for the CDR3: TGTGCCAGCAGCCCGGGACAGGGGGGGACTGAAGCTTTCTTT. Its translation is CASSPGQGGTEAFF. This chain links TRBV7-3 with TRBJ1-1, with 11 bases aligning to TRBD1. The CDR3 loop spans 14 amino acids. Germline trimming cut 5 bases from V and 5 bases from J; bases unmatched to any gene: 4. The germline CDR1 and CDR2 sequences are SGHTA and FQGTGA. The full variable domain, completed using reference TRBV7-3 and TRBJ1-1, is GAGVSQTPSNKVTEKGKYVELRCDPISGHTALYWYRQSLGQGPEFLIYFQGTGAADDSGLPNDRFFAVRPEGSVSTLKIQRTERGDSAVYLCASSPGQGGTEAFFGQGTRLTVV.

This clone has just a few counts. The germline gene is not matched at one end of the junction; a read error may be the cause. The chain is built from TRBV11-2 and TRBJ2-7; 9 positions match TRBD1. The CDR3 sequence is 14 residues long. Germline loops: CDR1 SGHAT, CDR2 FQNNGV. The CDR3, as DNA: TGTGCCAGCAGTTTAGGGACAGGGTCATACGAGCAGTACTTC. This sequence encodes CASSLGTGSYEQYF.

V is TRBV18 and J is TRBJ2-7; D might be TRBD1 (5 bases). CDR3 length equals 11 residues. Germline values: CDR1 KGHSH, CDR2 LQKENI. Between the trimmed V and J ends, which lost 6 bases and 6 bases, there was a span of 9 bases. This CDR3 is CASSQGGEQYF. CDR3 nucleotide sequence: TGTGCCAGCTCCCAGGGCGGCGAGCAGTACTTC.

The rearrangement links TRBV28 to TRBJ1-3, with 9 positions matching TRBD1. The trim removed 6 bases at V and 1 base at J, leaving 7 bases unmatched. The CDR3 contains 16 residues. Germline lookup yields CDR1 MDHEN and CDR2 SYDVKM. The CDR3 DNA reads as TGTGCCAGCAGACTGGACAGGGGAGTTTCTGGAAACACCATATATTTT. It is translated as CASRLDRGVSGNTIYF.

This clone was picked up one time. The rearrangement links TRBV23-1 to TRBJ1-5, with TRBD1 as a possible D gene (6 bases). TRBV23-1 is labeled an ORF, and its function is uncertain. V was trimmed by 4 bases and J by 3 bases, leaving 19 bases between them. The CDR3 length is 17 residues. The CDR3 loop reads CASSRSGWGLVNQPQHF. CDR3 DNA: TGCGCCAGCAGTCGATCGGGATGGGGGCTCGTCAATCAGCCCCAGCATTTT.

This clone was found a few times. This sequence joins TRBV6-5 and TRBJ2-1, with 8 bases matching TRBD2. The germline V gene encodes CDR1 MNHEY and CDR2 SVGAGI. This CDR3 contains 15 residues. The J segment lost 2 bases and the V segment lost 2 bases, leaving 2 bases of the junction unmatched. CDR3 amino acids: CASSYGTRAYNEQFF. The CDR3 nucleotides are TGTGCCAGCAGTTACGGGACTAGGGCCTACAATGAGCAGTTCTTC.

This clone is medium-sized within its sample. This chain links TRBV4-3 with TRBJ2-3, with TRBD2 matching 12 bases. CDR1 is LGHNA and CDR2 is YSLEER in the germline V gene. This CDR3 contains 16 residues. V was clipped by 2 bases and J by 6 bases; unmatched bases: 6. The DNA of the CDR3 is TGCGCCAGCAGCCAAACCCGGGGGACTAGCGGGGATACGCAGTATTTT. Translating gives CASSQTRGTSGDTQYF.

The chain employs TRBV11-2 and TRBJ1-2, with TRBD1 as a possible D gene (5 bases). V dropped 1 base and J dropped 4 bases, with 10 bases sitting between them. The CDR3 consists of 14 residues. Germline V gene sequence: CDR1 SGHAT, CDR2 FQNNGV. The CDR3 nucleotides read TGTGCCAGCAGCTTAGGGGGCTCAGTCTATGGCTACACCTTC. This codes for CASSLGGSVYGYTF.

The chain recombines TRBV4-3 with TRBJ2-7; 8 nucleotides line up with TRBD1. The junction had 12 bases not matched to a gene; V was cut back by 4 bases and J by 4 bases. Germline-derived CDR1 and CDR2 are LGHNA and YSLEER. The CDR3 runs 16 residues. The CDR3 reads CASSLGTRTGTYEQYF. DNA of the CDR3: TGCGCCAGCAGCCTAGGAACCCGGACAGGGACGTACGAGCAGTACTTC.

In its sample, this clone was seen a few times. The V gene is TRBV6-1, the J gene TRBJ2-4; TRBD2 matches at 9 bases. Per germline, CDR1 MNHNS and CDR2 SASEGT. The trim removed 7 bases at V and 8 bases at J, leaving 9 bases unmatched. The CDR3 runs to 14 residues. This CDR3 reads CASKERGAGDIQYF. In DNA form, the CDR3 reads TGTGCCAGCAAGGAGCGGGGGGCGGGGGACATTCAGTACTTC.

The gene calls are TRBV30 and TRBJ2-1, with D tentatively TRBD1 (5 bases). Trimming cost V 1 base and J 8 bases, with 6 bases left between them. The CDR3 has 11 amino acids. The germline gives CDR1 GTSNPN, CDR2 SVGIG (reference sequence). The CDR3 nucleotides read TGTGCCTGGAGTGGCAGGGATGAGCAGTTCTTC. Encoded protein: CAWSGRDEQFF.